The present T cell receptor (beta chain) was sequenced within a study of blood T cells in healthy people across ages (dated by TCRdb to the mid-2010s). Background on the whole study: In model experiments, roughly one uniquely barcoded TCR beta cDNA molecule per two T cells was captured by template switching. To track age-related changes in TCR beta repertoire diversity, the study relied on deep sequencing normalized with unique cDNA molecular identifiers. The donors were divided into four age groups: young (average around 17 years), middle-aged (approximately 41), aged (about 61) and long-lived (82). Donors of different ages were randomly distributed across sequencing lanes to avoid experimental bias. Using the same blood draw, the study looked at two additional independent replicas of 1 million unique cDNA reads for two donors, one aged 18 to 30 and the other aged 80 or older.

Study-wide findings and limitations: A strong correlation was found between observed TCR beta diversity and the percentage of naive T cells measured by flow cytometry. Estimates of total diversity based on one million sequenced T cells were regarded as lower bounds and as underestimates. Because the CMV infection status of the donors was unknown, age-related changes in expanded clonotypes may potentially have been confounded. Conclusive comparison of naive and antigen-experienced compartments was prevented by the profiling of bulk unsorted PBMCs. Observed TCR beta diversity per million T cells fell roughly linearly with age, and a significant reduction was already apparent by age approximately 40. The long-lived group showed more naive CD4+ T cells, fewer expanded clones and increased TCR diversity than the aged group, suggesting age selection.

Donors were a few dozen systemically healthy Caucasian individuals from Russia aged roughly 6 to 90 years. Around 10 milliliters of peripheral blood were collected from each donor into EDTA-treated Vacutainer tubes. Ficoll-Paque density-gradient centrifugation was used to isolate PBMCs, with at least 7 million per sample. Trizol reagent was used to extract total RNA from the PBMCs, yielding at least 5.5 micrograms per sample. For every donor, an aliquot of PBMCs went through flow cytometry to measure the percentages of naive CD45RAhigh/CD27high T cells. To prepare the library, 5' RACE was applied. Instrument used: Illumina HiSeq 2500. A second PCR of roughly 7 to 12 cycles was performed with a sample-barcoded 5' primer and a J-beta primer mix. A unique molecular identifier was introduced onto each TCR beta cDNA molecule by a template-switch 5' adaptor carrying 12 random nucleotides. Each sample yielded at least 2.5 million CDR3-containing paired-end reads. First-strand cDNA synthesis was performed from all RNA using the Mint cDNA synthesis kit, with priming by a TRBC-specific oligonucleotide. After uracil-DNA glycosylase treatment, a first 18-cycle PCR used universal primers M1SS and BC2_uni_R on all cDNA. From the authors' description of their analysis: Each sample was normalized by randomly selecting 1 million high-quality reads, each carrying a distinct molecular identifier. Reads with shared molecular identifiers were discarded instead of being binned into consensus sequences. MiTCR, with a Q25 quality threshold and the strictest error-elimination algorithm, was used for CDR3 identification, clonotype clustering and error correction. Lower-bound total TCR beta diversity was estimated with a nonparametric unseen species model using Euler transformation. In TCRdb, the public reads were trimmed at Q25 with fastp and aligned with MiXCR, with productive beta chains retained. All rows with the same CDR3 protein become a single entry with the most common DNA and genes. In this record, the V and J calls reflect TCRdb's handling and not the investigators' own analysis. This sample has about 1.8 million distinct CDR3 sequences in its table, and around 48% of those were observed once. The biggest ten clones account for less than 2.5% of the sample.

In its sample, this clonotype was seen a few times. It has no known antigen specificity. A much larger clone differs by one base, so this may be a read error. Trimming costs V 5 bases and J 3 bases, and their ends lie 8 bases apart. The CDR3 runs 12 amino acids, cysteine and phenylalanine included. Just the 36-base CDR3 DNA is kept, in frame starting at base 1. The receptor's source is a woman aged 40-49 years in good health. Here the chain combines TRBV12-3 or TRBV12-4 and TRBJ2-7; TRBD1 might be the D gene, on 6 matching bases. The sample taken for sequencing was blood. The DNA reads as follows: TGTGCCAGCAGTGGGGACAACTACGAGCAGTACTTC. It is translated as CASSGDNYEQYF.